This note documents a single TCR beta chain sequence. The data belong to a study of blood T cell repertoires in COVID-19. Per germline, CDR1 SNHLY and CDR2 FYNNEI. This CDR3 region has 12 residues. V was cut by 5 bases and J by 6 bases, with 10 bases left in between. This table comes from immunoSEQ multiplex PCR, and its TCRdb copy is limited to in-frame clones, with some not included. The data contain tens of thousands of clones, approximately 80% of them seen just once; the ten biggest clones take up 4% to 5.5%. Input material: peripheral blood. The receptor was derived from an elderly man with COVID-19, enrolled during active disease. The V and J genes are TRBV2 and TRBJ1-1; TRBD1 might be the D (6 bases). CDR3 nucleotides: TGTGCCAGCAGTCAGGGGATGGCTGAAGCTTTCTTT. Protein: CASSQGMAEAFF.